This entry lists 21 T cell receptor beta chains sequenced from one sample in a study of cytomegalovirus exposure and HLA in healthy donors. Use of 60 Vbeta and 13 Jbeta primers characterized the PCR. TCRdb keeps only in-frame clones here, not all; method: immunoSEQ multiplex PCR. The sample includes 100,000 to 150,000 clones, roughly 9.6% of them seen just once. The sequenced sample was PBMCs. The source is a woman aged 40 to 55 in good health and CMV-seropositive.

The CDR3 nucleotides read TGTGCCAGCAGCGTAACCGACAGGGCTGGAAACACCATATATTTT. It encodes CASSVTDRAGNTIYF. The chain is built from TRBV9 and TRBJ1-3, with 7 bases matching TRBD1. The germline gives CDR1 SGDLS, CDR2 YYNGEE. The CDR3 sequence is 15 residues long. With 1 base clipped from V and 2 bases from J, the junction kept 3 bases outside the gene matches.

The CDR3 loop is CASSSRTQSSNQPQHF. The DNA for the CDR3 is TGTGCCAGCAGCTCCCGAACCCAGTCTAGCAATCAGCCCCAGCATTTT. This chain joins TRBV5-8 and TRBJ1-5; D is uncertain. The germline V and J ends were trimmed by 3 bases and 0 bases, with 13 bases remaining between them. CDR1 is SGHTS, CDR2 YDEGEE, per germline. This CDR3 spans 16 amino acids.

The rearrangement joins TRBV18 to TRBJ1-4; tentative D call: TRBD1 (5 bases). Germline CDR1 reads KGHSH; CDR2 reads LQKENI. The length of the CDR3 is 16 residues. V was clipped by 3 bases and J by 8 bases, with 19 bases between them. The CDR3 nucleotides are TGTGCCAGCTCACCGCGGACCGGGGGGTTAGAGGAAAAACTGTTTTTT. As protein: CASSPRTGGLEEKLFF.

This chain connects TRBV6-1 to TRBJ1-1; D call uncertain. CDR3 length: 13 residues. Germline assignment: CDR1 MNHNS and CDR2 SASEGT. Trimming cost V 3 bases and J 1 base, with 6 bases left between them. CDR3 in DNA: TGTGCCAGCAGTGAGGAGGGGAACACTGAAGCTTTCTTT. It encodes CASSEEGNTEAFF.

The sample holds a few counts of this clone. The chain uses TRBV4-1 and TRBJ1-1; maybe TRBD1 (6 bases). The germline V gene has CDR1 MGHRA and CDR2 YSYEKL. CDR3 size: 14 residues. V was clipped by 3 bases and J by 3 bases, with 11 bases between them. CDR3 nucleotide sequence: TGCGCCAGCAGCCACCTCGGACAGTACACTGAAGCTTTCTTT. It yields the protein CASSHLGQYTEAFF.

This chain's CDR3 is CASSQVYAGRGTGELFF. The CDR3 DNA is TGTGCCAGCAGCCAAGTCTATGCGGGTCGGGGGACCGGGGAGCTGTTTTTT. The V gene is TRBV14, the J gene TRBJ2-2; perhaps TRBD2 as D (6 bases). The CDR3 loop spans 17 amino acids. Looked up from germline, CDR1 is SGHDN and CDR2 is FVKESK. V dropped 1 base and J dropped 5 bases, with 17 bases sitting between them.

CDR3 coding DNA: TGTGCCAGCAGCTCCCTTACAGGGTACACCGGGGAGCTGTTTTTT. It encodes CASSSLTGYTGELFF. The rearrangement uses TRBV7-8 and TRBJ2-2; TRBD1 might be the D (6 bases). The germline CDR1 and CDR2 sequences are SGHVS and FQNEAQ. Trimming removed 4 bases from V and 3 bases from J, with 12 bases in between. The CDR3 spans 15 residues.

The table lists this clone with a few counts. The rearrangement links TRBV5-4 to TRBJ2-7; D not certain. V lost 0 bases, J lost 2 bases, and 9 bases lay in between. Germline loops: CDR1 SGHNT, CDR2 YYREEE (reference sequence). This CDR3 is 14 amino acids long. DNA of the CDR3: TGTGCCAGCAGCTTGGAGGCGGCTGCCTACGAGCAGTACTTC. Its translation is CASSLEAAAYEQYF.

The V gene is TRBV19, the J gene TRBJ2-7; TRBD1 aligns across 8 bases. V was pared by 6 bases and J by 7 bases, with 11 bases of the junction left unmatched. This CDR3 region has 14 residues. In germline, CDR1 is LNHDA, CDR2 SQIVND (reference sequence). The CDR3 DNA is TGTGCCAGTAGCCTAGGACAGGGCCCGGGGGAGCAGTACTTC. Translation gives CASSLGQGPGEQYF.

The rearrangement joins TRBV19 to TRBJ1-2, with D perhaps TRBD1 (5 bases). CDR1 is LNHDA, CDR2 SQIVND, per germline (reference sequence). CDR3 size: 14 residues. V dropped 4 bases and J dropped 5 bases, with 14 bases sitting between them. The CDR3 bases are TGTGCCAGTAGTACCCAGGGAGGGGTTTATGGCTACACCTTC. Its translation is CASSTQGGVYGYTF.

This clone was seen only a few times. V is TRBV7-2 and J is TRBJ2-1; maybe TRBD2 (6 bases). V was pared by 1 base and J by 7 bases, with 11 bases between. The CDR3 spans 14 residues. CDR1 is SGHTA, CDR2 FQGNSA, per germline. The CDR3 DNA sequence: TGTGCCAGCAGCTTAGAGTCAAGCGGGAATGAGCAGTTCTTC. It yields the protein CASSLESSGNEQFF.

This clone was seen more than once but under ten times. The V and J genes are TRBV5-4 and TRBJ2-5, with TRBD2 matching over 9 bases. V lost 2 bases and J lost 4; bases outside the gene matches: 9. CDR3 length: 16 residues. Germline V gene sequence: CDR1 SGHNT, CDR2 YYREEE (reference sequence). The CDR3 coding sequence is TGTGCCAGCAGCTTCAGGGGACTAGCCGAGGGAGAGACCCAGTACTTC. Amino acids: CASSFRGLAEGETQYF. The complete variable domain, with remaining parts taken from reference TRBV5-4 and TRBJ2-5, reads ETGVTQSPTHLIKTRGQQVTLRCSSQSGHNTVSWYQQALGQGPQFIFQYYREEENGRGNFPPRFSGLQFPNYSSELNVNALELDDSALYLCASSFRGLAEGETQYFGPGTRLLVL.

This clone has only a few counts. V gene TRBV6-5 combines with J gene TRBJ2-1; TRBD2 agrees at 7 bases. Germline loops: CDR1 MNHEY, CDR2 SVGAGI. V lost 11 bases and J lost 8; bases outside the gene matches: 9. The length of the CDR3 is 12 residues. This chain's CDR3 is CASWGGGDEQFF. The CDR3 nucleotides are TGTGCCTCATGGGGGGGAGGCGATGAGCAGTTCTTC.

This clone has just a few counts. This chain uses TRBV5-1 with TRBJ2-5, with 14 bases aligning to TRBD2. V shed 4 bases, J shed 5 bases, and the junction held 7 bases outside the gene matches. The CDR3 consists of 16 residues. Germline V lookup: CDR1 SGHRS, CDR2 YFSETQ. CDR3 loop: CASSTGLAGGGETQYF. DNA for the CDR3: TGCGCCAGCAGCACCGGACTAGCGGGGGGTGGGGAGACCCAGTACTTC.

There are a few counts of this clone. CDR3: CATSRGGSNEKLFF. The DNA for the CDR3 is TGTGCCACCAGCAGAGGCGGTTCTAATGAAAAACTGTTTTTT. The chain links TRBV15 to TRBJ1-4; D is uncertain. The germline V gene encodes CDR1 LNHNV and CDR2 YYDKDF (reference sequence). CDR3 length: 14 residues. Deletions cut 1 base from V and 3 bases from J, with 6 bases between.

The V and J genes are TRBV7-2 and TRBJ2-7; possibly TRBD1 for D (5 bases). CDR1 is SGHTA, CDR2 FQGNSA, per germline. V lost 5 bases and J lost 0, with 17 bases in between. The CDR3 loop spans 16 amino acids. The CDR3 coding sequence is TGTGCCAGCAGCCGTATTGAGACAGCCACCTCCTACGAGCAGTACTTC. Amino acid sequence: CASSRIETATSYEQYF.

This clone was found a few times. The chain recombines TRBV2 with TRBJ1-5; D gene uncertain. Trimming pared 1 base from V and 5 bases from J, leaving 9 bases between. The germline V gene encodes CDR1 SNHLY and CDR2 FYNNEI. This CDR3 has 14 amino acids. The CDR3 DNA is TGTGCCAGCAGTGAAGTGTCTCGGGATCAGCCCCAGCATTTT. Translation: CASSEVSRDQPQHF.

A note on this clone: In the same sample, other DNA sequences code for this CDR3. V usage is TRBV27 and J usage is TRBJ1-2; D is unclear. Germline V gives CDR1 MNHEY, CDR2 SMNVEV (reference sequence). The CDR3 spans 12 residues. V was clipped by 4 bases and J by 8 bases, with 11 bases between them. CDR3 region: CASSSALSGYTF. As DNA, the CDR3 is TGTGCCAGCAGTTCGGCCCTTAGCGGCTACACCTTC.

The table lists this clone with a few counts. The rearrangement links TRBV11-3 to TRBJ2-1, with 8 bases aligning to TRBD1. The J segment lost 9 bases and the V segment lost 0 bases, leaving 1 base of the junction unmatched. This CDR3 has 13 residues. Germline CDR1 reads SGHNT; CDR2 reads YENEEA. For the CDR3, the DNA is TGTGCCAGCAGCTTAGAGACAGGGGCTGAGCAGTTCTTC. Its protein product is CASSLETGAEQFF.

There are a few counts of this clone. V gene TRBV29-1 combines with J gene TRBJ2-1; D is uncertain. This CDR3 contains 11 residues. V was cut by 7 bases and J by 0 bases, with 4 bases left in between. CDR1 SQVTM and CDR2 ANQGSEA come from the germline V gene. The chain's CDR3 is CSAFSYNEQFF. The CDR3 bases are TGCAGCGCCTTCTCCTACAATGAGCAGTTCTTC.

V is TRBV29-1 and J is TRBJ2-7; 8 nucleotides line up with TRBD2. The V and J ends lost 7 bases and 4 bases, in that order; junction bases with no gene match: 15. Germline V gene lookup returns CDR1 SQVTM and CDR2 ANQGSEA. This CDR3 is built from 15 residues. CDR3 DNA sequence: TGCAGCGCCGCACTAGCGGCGGAACCCCCATACGAGCAGTACTTC. Translating gives CSAALAAEPPYEQYF.